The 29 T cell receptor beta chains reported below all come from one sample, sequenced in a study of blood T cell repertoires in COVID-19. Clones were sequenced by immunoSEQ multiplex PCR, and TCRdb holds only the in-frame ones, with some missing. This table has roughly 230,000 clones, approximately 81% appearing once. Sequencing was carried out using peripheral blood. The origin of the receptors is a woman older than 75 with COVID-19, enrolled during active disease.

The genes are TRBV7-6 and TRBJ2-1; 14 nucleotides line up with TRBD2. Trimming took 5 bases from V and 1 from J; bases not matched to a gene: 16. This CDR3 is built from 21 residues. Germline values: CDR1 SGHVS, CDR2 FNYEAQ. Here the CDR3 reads CASSPLLRLAGGIPSYNEQFF. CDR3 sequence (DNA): TGTGCCAGCAGCCCACTATTACGACTAGCGGGGGGGATCCCTTCCTACAATGAGCAGTTCTTC.

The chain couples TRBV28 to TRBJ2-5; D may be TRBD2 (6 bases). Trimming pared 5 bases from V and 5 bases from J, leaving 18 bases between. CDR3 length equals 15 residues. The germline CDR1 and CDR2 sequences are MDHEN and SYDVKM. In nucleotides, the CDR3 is TGTGCCAGCAGTCGTGGGGGGACGAACGCGGAGACCCAGTACTTC. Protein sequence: CASSRGGTNAETQYF. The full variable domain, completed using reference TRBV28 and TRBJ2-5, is DVKVTQSSRYLVKRTGEKVFLECVQDMDHENMFWYRQDPGLGLRLIYFSYDVKMKEKGDIPEGYSVSREKKERFSLILESASTNQTSMYLCASSRGGTNAETQYFGPGTRLLVL.

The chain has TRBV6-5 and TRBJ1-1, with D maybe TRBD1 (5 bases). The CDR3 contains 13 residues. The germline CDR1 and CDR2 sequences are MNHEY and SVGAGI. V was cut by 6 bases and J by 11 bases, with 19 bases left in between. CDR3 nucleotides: TGTGCCAGCAGCATCCGGGACTCACTTAGGGCTTTCTTT. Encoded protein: CASSIRDSLRAFF.

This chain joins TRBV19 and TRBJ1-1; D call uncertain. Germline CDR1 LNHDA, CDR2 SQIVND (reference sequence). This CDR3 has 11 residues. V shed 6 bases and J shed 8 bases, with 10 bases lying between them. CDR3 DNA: TGTGCCAGTAGCTACAGCGGAGAAGCTTTCTTT. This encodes CASSYSGEAFF.

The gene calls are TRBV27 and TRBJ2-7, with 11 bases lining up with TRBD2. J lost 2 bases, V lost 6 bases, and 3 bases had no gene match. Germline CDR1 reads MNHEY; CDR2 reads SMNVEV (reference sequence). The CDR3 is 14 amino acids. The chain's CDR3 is CASRLLAGAYEQYF. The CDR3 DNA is TGTGCCAGCAGGTTACTAGCGGGGGCCTACGAGCAGTACTTC.

CDR3 sequence: CASSFEETQYF. DNA for the CDR3: TGTGCCAGCAGCTTCGAAGAGACCCAGTACTTC. The chain carries TRBV11-2 and TRBJ2-5; D remains ambiguous. Trimming stripped 3 bases from V and 3 bases from J, with 2 bases between. The CDR3 extends over 11 amino acids. Germline V gene lookup returns CDR1 SGHAT and CDR2 FQNNGV.

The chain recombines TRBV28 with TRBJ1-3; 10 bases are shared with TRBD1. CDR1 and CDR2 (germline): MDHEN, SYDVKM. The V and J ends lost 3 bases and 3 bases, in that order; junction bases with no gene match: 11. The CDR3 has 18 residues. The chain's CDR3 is CASSLGSRQGAHGNTIYF. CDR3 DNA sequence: TGTGCCAGCAGTTTGGGGAGTCGACAGGGGGCGCATGGAAACACCATATATTTT.

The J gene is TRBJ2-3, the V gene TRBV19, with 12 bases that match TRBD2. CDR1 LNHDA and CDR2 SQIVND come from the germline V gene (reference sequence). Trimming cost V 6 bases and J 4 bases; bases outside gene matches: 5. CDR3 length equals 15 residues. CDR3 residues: CASSRLAGDPDTQYF. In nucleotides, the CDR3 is TGTGCCAGTAGCCGACTAGCGGGGGATCCAGATACGCAGTATTTT. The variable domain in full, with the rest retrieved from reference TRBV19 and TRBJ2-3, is DGGITQSPKYLFRKEGQNVTLSCEQNLNHDAMYWYRQDPGQGLRLIYYSQIVNDFQKGDIAEGYSVSREKKESFPLTVTSAQKNPTAFYLCASSRLAGDPDTQYFGPGTRLTVL.

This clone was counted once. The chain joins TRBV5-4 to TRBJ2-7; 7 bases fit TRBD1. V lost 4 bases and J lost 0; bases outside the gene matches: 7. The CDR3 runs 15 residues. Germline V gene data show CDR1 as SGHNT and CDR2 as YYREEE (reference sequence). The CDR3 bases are TGTGCCAGCAGCGACCTCAGGGGGAGCTCCTACGAGCAGTACTTC. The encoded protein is CASSDLRGSSYEQYF.

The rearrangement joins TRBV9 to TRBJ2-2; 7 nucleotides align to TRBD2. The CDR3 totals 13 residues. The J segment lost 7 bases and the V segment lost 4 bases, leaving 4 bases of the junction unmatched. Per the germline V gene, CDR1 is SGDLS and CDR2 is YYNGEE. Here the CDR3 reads CASSSWGGGELFF. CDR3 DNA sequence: TGTGCCAGCAGCTCCTGGGGGGGCGGGGAGCTGTTTTTT.

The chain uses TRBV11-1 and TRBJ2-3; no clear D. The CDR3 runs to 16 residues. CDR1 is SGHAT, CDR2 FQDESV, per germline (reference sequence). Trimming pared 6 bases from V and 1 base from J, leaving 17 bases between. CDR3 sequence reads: CASSVDNSLGTDTQYF. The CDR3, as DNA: TGTGCCAGCAGTGTCGATAACAGTTTAGGCACAGATACGCAGTATTTT.

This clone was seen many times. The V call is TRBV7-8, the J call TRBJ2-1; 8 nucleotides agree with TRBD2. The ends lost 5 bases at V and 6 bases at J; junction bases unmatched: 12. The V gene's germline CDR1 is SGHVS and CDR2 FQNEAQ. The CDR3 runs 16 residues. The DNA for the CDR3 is TGTGCCAGCAGCCCTTCGGGGGGGCCGCCAGGCAATGAGCAGTTCTTC. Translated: CASSPSGGPPGNEQFF.

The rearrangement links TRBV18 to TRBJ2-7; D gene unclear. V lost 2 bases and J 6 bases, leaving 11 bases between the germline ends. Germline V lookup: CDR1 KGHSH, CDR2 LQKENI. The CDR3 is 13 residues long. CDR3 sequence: CASSPSQPGEQYV. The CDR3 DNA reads TGTGCCAGCTCACCAAGCCAACCTGGCGAGCAGTACGTC.

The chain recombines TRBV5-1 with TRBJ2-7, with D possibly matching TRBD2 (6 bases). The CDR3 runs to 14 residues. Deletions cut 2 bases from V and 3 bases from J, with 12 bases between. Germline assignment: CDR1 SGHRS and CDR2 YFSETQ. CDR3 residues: CASSLTGVFYEQYF. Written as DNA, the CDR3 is TGCGCCAGCAGCTTAACGGGGGTGTTCTACGAGCAGTACTTC.

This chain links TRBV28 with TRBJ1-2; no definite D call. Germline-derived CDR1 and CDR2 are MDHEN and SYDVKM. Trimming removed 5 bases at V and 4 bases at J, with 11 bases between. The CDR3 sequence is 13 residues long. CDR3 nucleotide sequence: TGTGCCAGCAGTCCCCCTAGCCCCTATGGCTACACCTTC. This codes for CASSPPSPYGYTF.

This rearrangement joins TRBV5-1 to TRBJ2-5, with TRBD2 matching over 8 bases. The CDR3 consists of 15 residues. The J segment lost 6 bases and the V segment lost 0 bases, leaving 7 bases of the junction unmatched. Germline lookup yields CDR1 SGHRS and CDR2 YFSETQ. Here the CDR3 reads CASSLDGGALQTQYF. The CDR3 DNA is TGCGCCAGCAGCTTGGACGGGGGGGCCTTGCAGACCCAGTACTTC.

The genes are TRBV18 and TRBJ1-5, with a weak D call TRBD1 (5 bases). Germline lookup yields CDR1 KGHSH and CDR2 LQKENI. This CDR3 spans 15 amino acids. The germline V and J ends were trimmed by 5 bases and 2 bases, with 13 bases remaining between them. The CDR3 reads CASSVRSGGNQPQHF. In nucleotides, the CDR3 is TGTGCCAGCTCAGTTCGGTCGGGGGGCAATCAGCCCCAGCATTTT.

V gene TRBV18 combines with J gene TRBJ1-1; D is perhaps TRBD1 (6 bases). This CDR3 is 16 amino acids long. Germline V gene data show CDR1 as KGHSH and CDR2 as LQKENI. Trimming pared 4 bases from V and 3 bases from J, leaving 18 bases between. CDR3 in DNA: TGTGCCAGCTCACAAGGACAGTTGAGGTTGGACACTGAAGCTTTCTTT. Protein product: CASSQGQLRLDTEAFF.

The CDR3 loop reads CASKPNSLNQPQHF. DNA of the CDR3: TGTGCCAGCAAACCCAACAGCCTCAATCAGCCCCAGCATTTT. This chain links TRBV27 with TRBJ1-5; no clear D gene. This CDR3 is built from 14 residues. CDR1 MNHEY and CDR2 SMNVEV come from the germline V gene (reference sequence). V lost 7 bases and J lost 3, with 13 bases in between.

CDR3 sequence reads: CASSLGAGMSYGYTF. In nucleotides, the CDR3 is TGTGCCAGCAGCTTGGGTGCAGGGATGAGCTATGGCTACACCTTC. The V call is TRBV5-4, the J call TRBJ1-2; weak D call: TRBD1 (5 bases). The CDR3 is 15 amino acids. The germline V gene has CDR1 SGHNT and CDR2 YYREEE (reference sequence). Trimming left V 0 bases short and J 4 bases short, with 13 bases between.

The CDR3: CASSSGRGEERKLFF. CDR3 nucleotides: TGTGCCAGCAGTTCGGGGAGGGGGGAGGAGAGGAAACTGTTTTTT. The chain joins TRBV6-5 to TRBJ1-4, with a possible D match to TRBD1 (6 bases). This CDR3 spans 15 amino acids. Germline CDR1 reads MNHEY; CDR2 reads SVGAGI. The ends were cut back, 4 bases at V and 11 bases at J, with 20 bases in the middle.

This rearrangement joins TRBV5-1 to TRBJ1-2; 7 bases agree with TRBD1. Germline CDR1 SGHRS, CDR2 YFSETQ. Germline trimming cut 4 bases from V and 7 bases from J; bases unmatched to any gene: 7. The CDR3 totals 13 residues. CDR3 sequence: CASSLGGGLGYTF. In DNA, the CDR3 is TGCGCCAGCAGCCTAGGAGGGGGCCTTGGCTACACCTTC.

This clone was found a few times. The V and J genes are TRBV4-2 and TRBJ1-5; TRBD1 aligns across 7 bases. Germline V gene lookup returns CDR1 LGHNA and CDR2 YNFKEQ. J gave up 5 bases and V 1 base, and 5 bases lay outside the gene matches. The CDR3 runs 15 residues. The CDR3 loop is CASSQVDRRDQPQHF. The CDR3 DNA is TGTGCCAGCAGCCAAGTGGACAGGAGAGATCAGCCCCAGCATTTT.

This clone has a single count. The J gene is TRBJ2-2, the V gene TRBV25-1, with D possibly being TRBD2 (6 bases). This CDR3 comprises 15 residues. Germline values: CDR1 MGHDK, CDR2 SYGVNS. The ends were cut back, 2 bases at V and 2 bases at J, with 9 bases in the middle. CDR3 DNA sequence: TGTGCCAGCAGTGAAGGGGAGGTTAACACCGGGGAGCTGTTTTTT. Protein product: CASSEGEVNTGELFF.

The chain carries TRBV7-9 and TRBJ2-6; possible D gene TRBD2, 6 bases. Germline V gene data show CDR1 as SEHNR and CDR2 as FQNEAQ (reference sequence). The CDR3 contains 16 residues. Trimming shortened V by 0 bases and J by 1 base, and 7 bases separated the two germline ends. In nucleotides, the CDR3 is TGTGCCAGCAGCTTAGCGCGGGATTCTGGGGCCAACGTCCTGACTTTC. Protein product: CASSLARDSGANVLTF.

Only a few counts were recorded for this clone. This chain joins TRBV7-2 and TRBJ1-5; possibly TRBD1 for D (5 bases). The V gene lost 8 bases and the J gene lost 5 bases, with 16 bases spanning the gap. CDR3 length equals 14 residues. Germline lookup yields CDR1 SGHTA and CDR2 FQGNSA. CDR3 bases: TGTGCCAGCGGGACCGGGGGGGGTTATCAGCCCCAGCATTTT. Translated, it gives CASGTGGGYQPQHF.

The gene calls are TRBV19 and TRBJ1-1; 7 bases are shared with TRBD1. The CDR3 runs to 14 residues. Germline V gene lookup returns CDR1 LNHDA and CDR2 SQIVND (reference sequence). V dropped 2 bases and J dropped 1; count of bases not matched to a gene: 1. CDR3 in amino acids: CASSIRGQNTEAFF. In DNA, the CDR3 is TGTGCCAGTAGTATAAGGGGGCAGAACACTGAAGCTTTCTTT. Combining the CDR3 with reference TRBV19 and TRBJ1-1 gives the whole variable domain DGGITQSPKYLFRKEGQNVTLSCEQNLNHDAMYWYRQDPGQGLRLIYYSQIVNDFQKGDIAEGYSVSREKKESFPLTVTSAQKNPTAFYLCASSIRGQNTEAFFGQGTRLTVV.

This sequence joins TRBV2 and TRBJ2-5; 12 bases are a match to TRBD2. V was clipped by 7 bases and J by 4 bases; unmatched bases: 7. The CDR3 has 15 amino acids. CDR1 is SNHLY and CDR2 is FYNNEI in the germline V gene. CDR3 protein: CASKDGLAGRETQYF. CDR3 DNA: TGTGCCAGCAAAGACGGACTAGCGGGGAGAGAGACCCAGTACTTC.

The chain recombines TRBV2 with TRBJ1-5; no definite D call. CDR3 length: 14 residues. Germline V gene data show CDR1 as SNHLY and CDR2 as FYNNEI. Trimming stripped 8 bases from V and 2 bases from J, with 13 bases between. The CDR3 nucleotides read TGTGCCAGCGGTCCTGGAGCTGGCAATCAGCCCCAGCATTTT. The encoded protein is CASGPGAGNQPQHF.